Below are 28 T cell receptor beta chains sequenced from a single sample in a study of long-term antiretroviral therapy in people with HIV. Runs used v3.0 of the immunoSEQ assay and were done at survey level. Sequenced by immunoSEQ multiplex PCR; TCRdb stores in-frame clones only, minus some. The data show more than 10,000 clones, around 77% seen once. The input for sequencing was unsorted PBMCs, taken 1.3 years after starting antiretroviral therapy. The receptors shown here come from a woman between 18 and 29 years old with HIV.

The rearrangement uses TRBV28 and TRBJ1-5; D possibly corresponds to TRBD1 (5 bases). The V gene's germline CDR1 is MDHEN and CDR2 SYDVKM. The CDR3 extends over 14 amino acids. The V gene lost 4 bases and the J gene lost 4 bases, with 11 bases spanning the gap. CDR3 region: CASSWGLGNQPQHF. The CDR3 DNA sequence: TGTGCCAGCAGTTGGGGGTTAGGTAATCAGCCCCAGCATTTT. Filled out from reference TRBV28 and TRBJ1-5, the complete variable domain reads DVKVTQSSRYLVKRTGEKVFLECVQDMDHENMFWYRQDPGLGLRLIYFSYDVKMKEKGDIPEGYSVSREKKERFSLILESASTNQTSMYLCASSWGLGNQPQHFGDGTRLSIL.

The chain employs TRBV6-5 and TRBJ2-7; possible D gene TRBD2, 7 bases. This CDR3 has 12 residues. The germline CDR1 and CDR2 sequences are MNHEY and SVGAGI. Deletions cut 0 bases from V and 8 bases from J, with 8 bases between. The CDR3: CASSYSGGQQYF. The CDR3 DNA reads as TGTGCCAGCAGTTACTCCGGGGGGCAGCAGTACTTC.

The J gene is TRBJ2-2, the V gene TRBV19; D gene ambiguous. CDR3 size: 14 residues. In germline, CDR1 is LNHDA, CDR2 SQIVND (reference sequence). With 7 bases removed from V and 3 bases from J, the gap between germline ends came to 12 bases. In nucleotides, the CDR3 is TGTGCCAGTAACGTGAGATTGGACACCGGGGAGCTGTTTTTT. Its protein is CASNVRLDTGELFF. Complete variable domain (other parts from reference TRBV19 and TRBJ2-2): DGGITQSPKYLFRKEGQNVTLSCEQNLNHDAMYWYRQDPGQGLRLIYYSQIVNDFQKGDIAEGYSVSREKKESFPLTVTSAQKNPTAFYLCASNVRLDTGELFFGEGSRLTVL.

The rearrangement links TRBV6-1 to TRBJ2-7; D uncertain. CDR1 is MNHNS, CDR2 SASEGT, per germline. V gave up 0 bases and J gave up 3 bases, with 9 bases separating them. The CDR3 is 14 residues long. CDR3 region: CASSEAATLYEQYF. In nucleotides, the CDR3 is TGTGCCAGCAGTGAAGCGGCCACCCTCTACGAGCAGTACTTC.

The gene calls are TRBV29-1 and TRBJ1-4; no definite D call. V lost 0 bases to trimming and J lost 8 bases, with 13 bases between them. Germline values: CDR1 SQVTM, CDR2 ANQGSEA. The CDR3 contains 14 residues. The CDR3 DNA reads TGCAGCGTTGAAGATAGTAGACAAGGGGAAAAACTGTTTTTT. Protein product: CSVEDSRQGEKLFF.

The rearrangement joins TRBV10-1 to TRBJ2-2; D is perhaps TRBD2 (5 bases). This CDR3 spans 16 amino acids. The ends were cut back, 0 bases at V and 6 bases at J, with 14 bases in the middle. Per germline, CDR1 WNHNN and CDR2 SYGVQD (reference sequence). CDR3 residues: CASSESGVEGAGELFF. The DNA of the CDR3 is TGCGCCAGCAGTGAGTCTGGGGTAGAGGGAGCCGGGGAGCTGTTTTTT.

There are a few counts of this clone. The chain carries TRBV7-2 and TRBJ1-2; 7 bases align to TRBD1. Unmatched junction bases numbered 9, after V lost 7 bases and J lost 4 bases. Germline CDR1 reads SGHTA; CDR2 reads FQGNSA. The CDR3 totals 14 residues. For the CDR3, the DNA is TGTGCCAGCATCCCGACAGGGAGTACCTATGGCTACACCTTC. Residues: CASIPTGSTYGYTF. The variable domain in full, with the rest retrieved from reference TRBV7-2 and TRBJ1-2, is GAGVSQSPSNKVTEKGKDVELRCDPISGHTALYWYRQSLGQGLEFLIYFQGNSAPDKSGLPSDRFSAERTGGSVSTLTIQRTQQEDSAVYLCASIPTGSTYGYTFGSGTRLTVV.

This clone is medium-sized. The chain is built from TRBV19 and TRBJ2-7, with a tentative D call TRBD1 (6 bases). The CDR3 contains 14 residues. V was shortened by 5 bases and J by 4 bases, with 15 bases between the two germline ends. Germline lookup yields CDR1 LNHDA and CDR2 SQIVND (reference sequence). CDR3 bases: TGTGCCAGTAGTTTTGGATCCAGGGGATACGAGCAGTACTTC. Residues: CASSFGSRGYEQYF.

This clone was seen a single time. V and J are TRBV9 and TRBJ2-4, with TRBD1 matching 7 bases. CDR3 length equals 17 residues. Germline values: CDR1 SGDLS, CDR2 YYNGEE. The V gene end was trimmed by 0 bases and the J gene end by 4 bases; junction bases not matched to a gene: 10. In DNA form, the CDR3 reads TGTGCCAGCAGCGTAGCCCTCCCGACAGGGAGTAAAAACATTCAGTACTTC. It encodes CASSVALPTGSKNIQYF. Full variable domain (rest looked up from reference TRBV9 and TRBJ2-4): DSGVTQTPKHLITATGQRVTLRCSPRSGDLSVYWYQQSLDQGLQFLIQYYNGEERAKGNILERFSAQQFPDLHSELNLSSLELGDSALYFCASSVALPTGSKNIQYFGAGTRLSVL.

This sequence joins TRBV11-2 and TRBJ1-1, with TRBD1 matching 7 bases. CDR3 size: 15 residues. Germline-derived CDR1 and CDR2 are SGHAT and FQNNGV. V trimming: 5 bases; J trimming: 4 bases; junction bases outside the gene matches: 10. CDR3 residues: CASSSQQGWGTEAFF. CDR3 nucleotide sequence: TGTGCCAGCAGCAGTCAACAGGGGTGGGGCACTGAAGCTTTCTTT.

CDR3 coding DNA: TGTGCCAGCAGCCAAGATTCCTGGAGAGGGCAAGAGACCCAGTACTTC. This codes for CASSQDSWRGQETQYF. The genes are TRBV4-2 and TRBJ2-5, with TRBD2 as a possible D gene (5 bases). CDR1 is LGHNA and CDR2 is YNFKEQ in the germline V gene. Trimming stripped 0 bases from V and 2 bases from J, with 13 bases between. This CDR3 has 16 amino acids.

The rearrangement links TRBV6-1 to TRBJ2-1; TRBD2 is a possible D gene (5 bases). Germline CDR1 and CDR2: MNHNS and SASEGT. Between the trimmed V and J ends, which lost 6 bases and 4 bases, there was a span of 13 bases. This CDR3 contains 14 residues. In DNA, the CDR3 is TGTGCCAGCAGACCAGGACTGGATTACAATGAGCAGTTCTTC. Amino acids: CASRPGLDYNEQFF.

The DNA for the CDR3 is TGTGCCATCAGTGAGGAACCACCAAAGCTGTTTTTT. Amino acid sequence: CAISEEPPKLFF. V is TRBV10-3 and J is TRBJ1-4; no clear D. With 2 bases removed from V and 14 bases from J, the gap between germline ends came to 12 bases. The CDR3 sequence is 12 residues long. The germline V gene encodes CDR1 ENHRY and CDR2 SYGVKD.

The chain is built from TRBV7-8 and TRBJ1-4; D remains unclear. The germline V gene has CDR1 SGHVS and CDR2 FQNEAQ. The CDR3 length is 16 residues. With 1 base removed from V and 0 bases from J, the gap between germline ends came to 9 bases. DNA of the CDR3: TGTGCCAGCAGCTTAGTGGGAGGTGCAACTAATGAAAAACTGTTTTTT. It yields the protein CASSLVGGATNEKLFF.

This sequence joins TRBV10-3 and TRBJ1-5; no clear D. V lost 0 bases and J 4 bases, leaving 1 base between the germline ends. CDR1 and CDR2 from the germline V gene are ENHRY and SYGVKD. CDR3 length: 12 residues. Here the CDR3 reads CAISESNQPQHF. CDR3 nucleotide sequence: TGTGCCATCAGTGAGTCGAATCAGCCCCAGCATTTT.

V gene TRBV6-1 combines with J gene TRBJ1-1; D gene ambiguous. CDR1 MNHNS and CDR2 SASEGT come from the germline V gene. V was cut by 2 bases and J by 10 bases, with 8 bases left in between. There are 11 residues in the CDR3. For the CDR3, the DNA is TGTGCCAGCAGTGAACCCCGACTAGCTTTCTTT. It codes for CASSEPRLAFF.

The V call is TRBV27, the J call TRBJ2-5; D remains unclear. The germline V and J ends were trimmed by 5 bases and 1 base, with 8 bases remaining between them. Germline loops: CDR1 MNHEY, CDR2 SMNVEV (reference sequence). This CDR3 comprises 13 residues. Here the CDR3 DNA reads TGTGCCAGCAGTAGGTCCCCCCAAGAGACCCAGTACTTC. It specifies CASSRSPQETQYF.

In its sample, this clone was seen once. The chain combines TRBV5-1 with TRBJ2-7, with D possibly matching TRBD2 (6 bases). This CDR3 is 13 amino acids long. Germline V gene data show CDR1 as SGHRS and CDR2 as YFSETQ. V gave up 4 bases and J gave up 11 bases, with 19 bases separating them. The CDR3, as DNA: TGCGCCAGCAGCGTAAACAACCGGGACTGCAAGTACTTC. Its translation is CASSVNNRDCKYF.

V usage is TRBV2 and J usage is TRBJ2-3, with 9 nucleotides matching TRBD1. Germline V gene lookup returns CDR1 SNHLY and CDR2 FYNNEI. The CDR3 sequence is 15 residues long. J was trimmed by 4 bases and V by 6 bases; bases with no gene match: 8. CDR3 nucleotide sequence: TGTGCCAGCAGCGGGTGGGACAGGGTATCAGATACGCAGTATTTT. Translating gives CASSGWDRVSDTQYF.

This chain links TRBV7-9 with TRBJ2-3; 7 nucleotides line up with TRBD2. Germline lookup yields CDR1 SEHNR and CDR2 FQNEAQ (reference sequence). The CDR3 covers 15 residues. Losses at the gene ends were 3 bases for V and 6 bases for J; bases not matched to a gene: 9. The CDR3 DNA reads TGTGCCAGCAGCTTCAGCTTGGGAGGGCCCGATACGCAGTATTTT. As protein: CASSFSLGGPDTQYF.

In its sample, this clone was seen once. The CDR3 region has the DNA TGTGCCAGCAGACTCGGAGGGGGTCTACACGAGCAGTACTTC. It codes for CASRLGGGLHEQYF. The rearrangement links TRBV27 to TRBJ2-7; D is possibly TRBD1 or TRBD2 (6 bases each). The CDR3 is 14 amino acids. The germline V gene has CDR1 MNHEY and CDR2 SMNVEV (reference sequence). V lost 6 bases and J 5 bases, leaving 17 bases between the germline ends.

The chain uses TRBV5-6 and TRBJ2-3; 7 bases map to TRBD2. Trimming cost V 0 bases and J 4 bases; bases outside gene matches: 2. This CDR3 is built from 14 residues. Germline CDR1 reads SGHDT; CDR2 reads YYEEEE. The CDR3 DNA reads TGTGCCAGCAGCTTGGGACTAGCCCCAGATACGCAGTATTTT. The encoded protein is CASSLGLAPDTQYF.

CDR3 coding DNA: TGTGCCAGCAGCGTAGCCCCGAACCAAGAGACCCAGTACTTC. Translation: CASSVAPNQETQYF. The chain joins TRBV9 to TRBJ2-5, with D uncertain. This CDR3 has 14 residues. The germline V and J ends were trimmed by 0 bases and 0 bases, with 6 bases remaining between them. CDR1 SGDLS and CDR2 YYNGEE come from the germline V gene.

This clone was seen just once. V usage is TRBV2 and J usage is TRBJ1-2; 10 bases are a match to TRBD1. V lost 5 bases to trimming and J lost 3 bases; unmatched junction nucleotides: 3. Germline CDR1 reads SNHLY; CDR2 reads FYNNEI. The CDR3 length is 14 residues. The CDR3 DNA reads TGTGCCAGCAGTCGACAGGGGGCGGACTATGGCTACACCTTC. It yields the protein CASSRQGADYGYTF.

V usage is TRBV6-6 and J usage is TRBJ1-1, with a weak D call TRBD1 (5 bases). Between the trimmed V and J ends, which lost 8 bases and 5 bases, there was a span of 12 bases. The CDR3 has 12 amino acids. CDR1 is MNHNY and CDR2 is SVGAGI in the germline V gene (reference sequence). In nucleotides, the CDR3 is TGTGCCAGCGTCTCGGGGGTGACTGAAGCTTTCTTT. Translating gives CASVSGVTEAFF.

The chain recombines TRBV10-1 with TRBJ2-5; weak D call: TRBD2 (6 bases). Germline-derived CDR1 and CDR2 are WNHNN and SYGVQD (reference sequence). The CDR3 has 14 residues. Trimming took 3 bases from V and 5 from J, leaving 13 bases between them. The CDR3 DNA follows: TGCGCCAGCAGTGATGCGGGAAGGGGCGAGACCCAGTACTTC. Amino acids: CASSDAGRGETQYF.

The genes are TRBV29-1 and TRBJ1-4, with 10 bases fitting TRBD1. CDR1 is SQVTM and CDR2 is ANQGSEA in the germline V gene. J was trimmed by 5 bases and V by 7 bases; bases with no gene match: 7. The CDR3 is made up of 14 amino acids. The chain's CDR3 is CSASTGGANEKLFF. The CDR3 DNA is TGCAGCGCTTCGACAGGGGGCGCGAATGAAAAACTGTTTTTT.

The V gene is TRBV11-2, the J gene TRBJ2-5; 14 bases are a match to TRBD2. Germline CDR1 SGHAT, CDR2 FQNNGV. The CDR3 consists of 15 residues. Trimming cost V 4 bases and J 2 bases; bases outside gene matches: 0. As DNA, the CDR3 is TGTGCCAGCAGCTGGACTAGCGGGGGGCAAGAGACCCAGTACTTC. Translation: CASSWTSGGQETQYF. The full variable domain, its missing parts supplied by reference TRBV11-2 and TRBJ2-5, is EAGVAQSPRYKIIEKRQSVAFWCNPISGHATLYWYQQILGQGPKLLIQFQNNGVVDDSQLPKDRFSAERLKGVDSTLKIQPAKLEDSAVYLCASSWTSGGQETQYFGPGTRLLVL.